This T cell receptor (beta chain) was captured by sequencing in a study of siplizumab effects on memory and regulatory T cells. The V end lost 3 bases, the J end lost 8 bases, and 22 bases lay between the germline ends. The CDR3 extends over 16 amino acids. Per germline, CDR1 SGHDN and CDR2 FVKESK. Here immunoSEQ multiplex PCR was the method, and the copy in TCRdb shows in-frame clones only, minus some. The sample has 90,000 to 110,000 clones; 92% are singletons. The chain combines TRBV14 with TRBJ1-1; TRBD1 might be the D (6 bases). The sample was Tregs sorted from blood. The origin of this receptor is a human donor in good health. CDR3 bases: TGTGCCAGCAGCCAGCTGCCGGGGGCCTTTTCTACCGAAGCTTTCTTT. It specifies CASSQLPGAFSTEAFF.